This T cell receptor beta chain originates from a study of identical twins (dated by TCRdb to the mid-2010s). Regarding the research as a whole: The study deep-sequenced TCR alpha and beta repertoires from monozygotic twins, unrelated adults of various ages and cord blood to test whether fetal clonotypes persist. Replicate twin experiments were performed at different times using different library preparation protocols to rule out contamination. Paper-wide results and their limitations: Excess twin sharing in beta out-of-frame sequences was weaker because fewer shared sequences lowered the signal-to-noise ratio. In monozygotic twins, out-of-frame TCR alpha sharing was systematically underestimated by recombination models, although the models agreed with sharing between unrelated individuals. Out-of-frame TCR alpha sequences shared between twins showed an excess of low generation-probability sequences compared with coincidental sharing between unrelated individuals. Invariant T cells such as MAIT and iNKT could partly confound zero-insertion analyses, although diverse VJ usage argued against such confounding for most clonotypes. Abundant cord blood beta clonotypes carried fewer insertions; young adult naive repertoires showed a weaker similar trend, while memory repertoires showed none. Because the same donors could not be followed over many years, the conclusions depended on cross-sectional statistical analysis.

All donors were healthy Caucasians. Three pairs of female monozygotic twins, all aged about 18 to 30 years, made up the twin cohort. Positive isolation kits from Invitrogen were used to isolate the CD4+ and CD8+ T cell populations. The CDR3 sequence holds 16 residues, the cysteine and phenylalanine included. The read is trimmed to its CDR3 DNA, 48 bases read in frame from base 1. A distance of 18 bases separates the germline ends of V and J, which lose 5 bases and 1 base respectively. Reading the germline V gene gives CDR1 SGHVS and CDR2 FQNEAQ. A word on this clonotype: No cognate antigen has been identified for it. Base qualities are not at hand, and no much larger clone is one base apart.

The library was made by 5' RACE. The instrument given in TCRdb is Illumina HiSeq 2000. Template switching introduced a universal primer binding site; the final cDNA contained a unique molecular identifier, enabling accurate counting of TCR cDNA molecules. First-strand cDNA for TCR alpha and beta chains was synthesized from specific primers in the conserved constant-segment region. To control for contamination, each cDNA library was double barcoded with a SMART-Mk sample barcode plus Illumina barcodes. TruSeq adapter sequences and Illumina sample barcodes were added in two successive PCR steps. TCR alpha and beta cDNA libraries were sequenced on the Illumina HiSeq platform with custom primers. Processing in the source paper ran as follows. Raw reads were processed with MiGEC to extract unique molecular identifiers, and MiXCR was used to determine CDR3 positions. Recombination models were inferred per individual with the repgenHMM and IGoR tools using an EM algorithm. The analysis of shared clonotypes was done with the tcR package in R, with sharing normalized by the product of cloneset sizes. Out-of-frame nonproductive sequences were analyzed to study raw recombination free of thymic and clonal selection effects. TCRdb applied fastp at Q25 and MiXCR to the public reads, then kept only in-frame beta chains. Rows with a matching CDR3 protein are joined into one entry that keeps the most common DNA and genes. These V and J calls originate from TCRdb's pipeline instead of the authors' own analysis. This sample has 400,000 to 500,000 distinct CDR3 sequences in its table, and approximately 14% of those were observed once. The leading ten clones occupy approximately 1% of the sample.

These data are also associated with another study on yellow fever vaccine responses in identical twins. The second study, in turn, reports: The authors reported that the T cell response to vaccination in identical twins appeared partly convergent and partly personalized. In identical twins, the study followed T cell clones that responded to the vaccine with precision.

The chain links TRBV7-8 with TRBJ2-7; the D segment could be TRBD2, given 5 matching bases. This clonotype was sampled from a young woman in good health. The sample was CD4+ T cells sorted from blood. The DNA sequence is TGTGCCAGCAGCCCCTCCTCCTCGGGGTTTTCCTACGAGCAGTACTTC. Its amino acids are CASSPSSSGFSYEQYF.